This T cell receptor beta chain was documented in a study of T cells in Graves' hyperthyroidism and ophthalmopathy. For the study at large: Pretreatment peripheral blood was obtained at initial diagnosis. The study, taken as a whole, reports: Blood also carried most thyroid clonotypes expanded above 0.001.

Researchers took RNA transcripts and amplified the TCR beta CDR3 regions from them. HTBI primers drove first-round RT-PCR of the TCR CDR3. TCRdb used MiXCR to reprocess the multiplex PCR reads, holding one entry per CDR3 protein. The data hold about 460,000 distinct CDR3 sequences, with less than 25% observed a single time. The CDR3 totals 14 residues. V dropped 4 bases and J dropped 8; count of bases not matched to a gene: 8. Germline lookup yields CDR1 LNHDA and CDR2 SQIVND (reference sequence). As concerns this clonotype: Its antigen remains unknown.

The study based diagnoses on clinical symptoms, serum thyroxine and TRAb, thyroid ultrasound and orbital computed tomography. PBMCs were sourced from roughly 10 ml fresh peripheral blood. Source material: blood. The V gene is TRBV19, the J gene TRBJ2-1; 7 positions agree with TRBD2. The clonotype originates from a woman in her 70s with Graves' ophthalmopathy. The CDR3 region is CASSKASGIDEQFF. DNA for the CDR3: TGTGCCAGTAGTAAGGCTAGCGGCATTGATGAGCAGTTCTTC.